This is a list of T cell receptor beta chains from one sample in a study of T-cell reconstitution after alpha-beta-depleted transplantation in children. TCRdb called the PCR reads again in MiXCR, with one record for every CDR3 protein. Of some 640,000 distinct CDR3 sequences listed, 16% are singletons. The sequencing used PBMCs from the stem cell graft donor, collected from the stem cell graft. These receptors all stem from a human donor who donated a stem cell graft to a child with acute myeloid leukemia. The CDR3 runs from the conserved cysteine through the conserved F or W. Each record gives: D gene, CDR3 length, V gene, J gene, clone size, CDR3 protein, CDR3 DNA. The D gene is left open where the match is weak. Some rows have no size entry. The others give once, few or many, or a class for an expanded clone.

>.|14|TRBV27|TRBJ2-2|.
CASSLGQDTGELFF
TGTGCCAGCAGTTTAGGGCAGGACACCGGGGAGCTGTTTTTT
>TRBD1|15|TRBV20-1|TRBJ1-6|few
CSAHLRDRPRAPLHF
TGCAGTGCCCATCTCCGGGACAGGCCGCGGGCACCCCTCCACTTT
>.|16|TRBV11-2|TRBJ2-1|once
CASSSRPGPLDNEQFF
TGTGCCAGCAGCTCCCGACCGGGACCCCTTGACAATGAGCAGTTCTTC
>.|17|TRBV20-1|TRBJ2-2|many
CSARPNLKTGVTGELFF
TGCAGTGCTAGACCGAATCTTAAAACCGGGGTCACCGGGGAGCTGTTTTTT
>.|12|TRBV20-1|TRBJ2-5|many
CSAQGHQETQYF
TGCAGTGCACAGGGACACCAAGAGACCCAGTACTTC
>TRBD1|14|TRBV20-1|TRBJ1-1|many
CSARKTTGASEAFF
TGCAGTGCTAGGAAAACCACAGGGGCCTCTGAAGCTTTCTTT
>.|13|TRBV7-9|TRBJ2-3|.
CASSLVETDTQYF
TGTGCCAGCAGCTTAGTTGAGACAGATACGCAGTATTTT
>.|15|TRBV20-1|TRBJ1-1|few
CSARDPGGRITEAFF
TGCAGTGCTAGAGATCCTGGCGGACGGATCACTGAAGCTTTCTTT
>TRBD2|17|TRBV7-2|TRBJ2-1|.
CASTPTSGGAAYNEQFF
TGTGCCAGCACCCCGACTAGCGGGGGGGCAGCCTACAATGAGCAGTTCTTC
>.|12|TRBV2|TRBJ2-1|few
CASSEEQGKQFF
TGTGCCAGCAGTGAGGAACAGGGCAAGCAGTTCTTC
>.|15|TRBV4-3|TRBJ1-6|many
CASSQDRLGNSPLHF
TGCGCCAGCAGCCAAGACCGCTTGGGGAATTCACCCCTCCACTTT
>.|13|TRBV10-3|TRBJ1-1|many
CAISESGGTEAFF
TGTGCCATCAGTGAGTCTGGAGGAACTGAAGCTTTCTTT
>TRBD1|13|TRBV7-2|TRBJ2-1|many
CASSMDRASEQFF
TGTGCCAGCAGCATGGACAGGGCTAGTGAGCAGTTCTTC
>.|15|TRBV20-1|TRBJ1-5|many
CSARDRAGMRQPQHF
TGCAGTGCTAGAGATCGGGCGGGGATGCGTCAGCCCCAGCATTTT
>.|15|TRBV5-1|TRBJ1-2|.
CASSPGFQGQYGYTF
TGCGCCAGCAGCCCCGGGTTTCAGGGTCAGTATGGCTACACCTTC
>.|14|TRBV20-1|TRBJ2-5|many
CSARDKGAGETQYF
TGCAGTGCTAGAGATAAAGGGGCCGGCGAGACCCAGTACTTC
>.|14|TRBV10-3|TRBJ1-6|.
CAISQRPPDSPLHF
TGTGCCATCAGTCAACGACCCCCGGATTCACCCCTCCACTTT
>.|15|TRBV7-8|TRBJ1-5|many
CASSLTGTSNQPQHF
TGTGCCAGCAGCTTAACAGGGACTAGCAATCAGCCCCAGCATTTT
>.|10|TRBV29-1|TRBJ2-1|.
CSVRMNEQFF
TGCAGCGTTAGAATGAATGAGCAGTTCTTC
>.|13|TRBV20-1|TRBJ2-3|many
CSAPRSSTDTQYF
TGCAGTGCCCCACGATCTAGCACAGATACGCAGTATTTT
>TRBD1|15|TRBV5-1|TRBJ1-5|few
CASSLSGQDHQPQHF
TGCGCCAGCAGCTTGTCCGGACAGGACCATCAGCCCCAGCATTTT
>.|13|TRBV12-3/TRBV12-4|TRBJ1-2|.
CASSSDAVYGYTF
TGTGCCAGCAGTTCCGATGCCGTTTATGGCTACACCTTC
>TRBD2|18|TRBV6-5|TRBJ2-2|.
CASSYPFGGGRNTGELFF
TGTGCCAGCAGTTACCCCTTTGGTGGCGGGAGAAACACCGGGGAGCTGTTTTTT
>TRBD1|15|TRBV20-1|TRBJ2-1|many
CSAPSSRGRGNEQFF
TGCAGTGCCCCGTCCAGTCGGGGCAGGGGGAATGAGCAGTTCTTC
>.|14|TRBV20-1|TRBJ1-2|many
CSATGTSMRGGYTF
TGCAGTGCTACCGGGACTTCGATGCGGGGTGGCTACACCTTC
>.|16|TRBV24-1|TRBJ2-5|.
CATSGRTLEDQETQYF
TGTGCCACCAGTGGCCGGACCCTGGAGGACCAAGAGACCCAGTACTTC
>.|11|TRBV29-1|TRBJ1-2|.
CSVEETGGYTF
TGCAGCGTTGAAGAGACGGGTGGCTACACCTTC
>.|13|TRBV20-1|TRBJ1-1|few
CSARSRENTEAFF
TGCAGTGCTAGATCCAGAGAGAACACTGAAGCTTTCTTT
>TRBD1|14|TRBV6-5|TRBJ1-2|few
CASRRGTGDYGYTF
TGTGCCAGCAGGAGGGGGACAGGGGACTATGGCTACACCTTC
>TRBD1|17|TRBV10-2|TRBJ1-3|.
CASSEWRQGASGNTIYF
TGCGCCAGCAGTGAGTGGAGGCAGGGGGCTTCTGGAAACACCATATATTTT
>.|14|TRBV20-1|TRBJ2-3|many
CSARAGTSADTQYF
TGCAGTGCTAGAGCCGGGACCTCGGCAGATACGCAGTATTTT
>.|13|TRBV15|TRBJ2-3|few
CATSRAKTDTQYF
TGTGCCACCAGCAGAGCCAAGACGGATACGCAGTATTTT
>TRBD1|15|TRBV7-8|TRBJ1-2|few
CASSHRQGRHYGYTF
TGTGCCAGCAGCCATCGACAGGGGAGGCACTATGGCTACACCTTC
>TRBD1|15|TRBV20-1|TRBJ1-4|many
CSAIGTGGVDEKLFF
TGCAGTGCCATCGGAACAGGGGGCGTCGATGAAAAACTGTTTTTT
>.|14|TRBV7-2|TRBJ1-5|.
CASSQLLANQPQHF
TGTGCCAGCAGCCAACTTTTAGCAAATCAGCCCCAGCATTTT
>.|15|TRBV4-2|TRBJ1-6|.
CASSQDVNFNSPLHF
TGTGCCAGCAGCCAAGATGTGAATTTTAATTCACCCCTCCACTTT
>.|14|TRBV2|TRBJ2-3|.
CASSVGSNTDTQYF
TGTGCCAGCAGTGTAGGGTCAAACACAGATACGCAGTATTTT
>.|17|TRBV12-3/TRBV12-4|TRBJ2-2|few
CASSLAATLPNTGELFF
TGTGCCAGCAGTTTAGCGGCCACCCTCCCAAACACCGGGGAGCTGTTTTTT
>.|15|TRBV7-2|TRBJ2-1|many
CASSLGGFSYNEQFF
TGTGCCAGCAGCTTAGGCGGGTTCTCCTACAATGAGCAGTTCTTC
>.|14|TRBV24-1|TRBJ1-2|few
CATSEAIGNYGYTF
TGTGCCACCAGTGAGGCTATCGGTAACTATGGCTACACCTTC
>TRBD1|13|TRBV20-1|TRBJ1-2|many
CSARDRKSYGYTF
TGCAGTGCTAGGGACAGGAAAAGCTATGGCTACACCTTC
>.|15|TRBV6-5|TRBJ2-1|.
CASSYVQSSYNEQFF
TGTGCCAGCAGTTATGTACAGAGCTCCTACAATGAGCAGTTCTTC
>.|14|TRBV12-5|TRBJ2-1|.
CASGLVEPYNEQFF
TGTGCTAGTGGTTTGGTGGAACCCTACAATGAGCAGTTCTTC
>TRBD2|15|TRBV20-1|TRBJ2-3|.
CSARSGGANADTQYF
TGCAGTGCTAGATCGGGGGGGGCGAATGCAGATACGCAGTATTTT
>TRBD1|14|TRBV20-1|TRBJ2-3|few
CSALDDRGTDTQYF
TGCAGTGCTCTCGATGACAGGGGCACAGATACGCAGTATTTT
>.|12|TRBV13|TRBJ2-7|.
CASSLEGTPSYF
TGTGCCAGCAGCTTAGAAGGGACACCATCGTACTTC
>TRBD1|15|TRBV4-3|TRBJ2-7|few
CASSQAWDRSYEQYF
TGCGCCAGCAGCCAAGCCTGGGACAGATCCTACGAGCAGTACTTC
>.|15|TRBV5-1|TRBJ1-1|few
CASSLGNPKNTEAFF
TGCGCCAGCAGCTTGGGTAATCCTAAGAACACTGAAGCTTTCTTT
>.|11|TRBV5-1|TRBJ1-1|few
CASSTSGEAFF
TGCGCCAGCAGCACCTCGGGCGAAGCTTTCTTT
>TRBD2|15|TRBV7-9|TRBJ2-3|few
CASSKSGGRTDTQYF
TGTGCCAGCAGCAAAAGCGGGGGGCGTACAGATACGCAGTATTTT
>TRBD2|16|TRBV20-1|TRBJ2-3|.
CGAGTSGGARTDTQYF
TGCGGTGCCGGGACTAGCGGGGGTGCGCGCACAGATACGCAGTATTTT
>.|14|TRBV7-9|TRBJ1-4|.
CASSRPGTNEKLFF
TGTGCCAGCAGCCGCCCCGGTACTAATGAAAAACTGTTTTTT
>TRBD1|14|TRBV6-5|TRBJ1-1|.
CASSYRDRDTEAFF
TGTGCCAGCAGTTACAGGGACAGGGACACTGAAGCTTTCTTT